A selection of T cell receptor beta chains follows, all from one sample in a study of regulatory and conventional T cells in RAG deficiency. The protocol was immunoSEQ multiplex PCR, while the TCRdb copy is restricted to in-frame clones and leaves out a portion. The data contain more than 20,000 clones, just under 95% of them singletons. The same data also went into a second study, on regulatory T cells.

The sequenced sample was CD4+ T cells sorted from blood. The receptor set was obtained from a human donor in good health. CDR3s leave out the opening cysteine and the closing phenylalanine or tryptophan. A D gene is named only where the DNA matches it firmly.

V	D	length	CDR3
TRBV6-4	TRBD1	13	ASSDYWDRDYGYT
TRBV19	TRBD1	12	ASRRDREDSPLH
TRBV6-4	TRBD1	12	ASSVGTGGEKLF
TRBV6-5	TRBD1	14	ASSYGSWTGRSGYT
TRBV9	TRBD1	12	ASSEADRVYEQY
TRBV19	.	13	ASSINQGARQPQH
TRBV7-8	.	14	ASSLEGMGAYNEQF
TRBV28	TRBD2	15	ASSPYFGGSRNNEQF
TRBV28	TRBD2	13	ASIISGSGSNEQF
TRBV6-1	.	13	ASSDSLSSYNEQF
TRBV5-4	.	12	ASSLSRTTDTQY
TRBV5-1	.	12	ASEGQKNTGELF
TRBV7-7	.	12	ASSPRGHTDTQY
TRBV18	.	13	ASSPPAGAGNTIY
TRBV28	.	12	ASKERDQSDTQY
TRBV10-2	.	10	ASRGQGTEAF
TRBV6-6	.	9	ASGQPYEQY
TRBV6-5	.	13	ASRPSGTGYNEQF
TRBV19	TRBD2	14	ASSMVASGVYNEQF
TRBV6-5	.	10	ASGNSDYEQY
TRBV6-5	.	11	ASSYMGTGELF
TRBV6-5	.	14	ASSYSGSSYNSPLH
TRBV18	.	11	ASSRNSNQPQH
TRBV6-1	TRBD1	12	ASGVRGRTDTQY
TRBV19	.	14	ASSGYAGSSTYEQY
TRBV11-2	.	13	ASSLGGGAGDTQY
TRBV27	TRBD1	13	ASSYRGPLPDTQY
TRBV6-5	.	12	ASSYRGEWTEAF
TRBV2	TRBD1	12	ASGQGGLDEKLF
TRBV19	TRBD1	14	ASSIAGTGTRYEQY
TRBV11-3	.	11	ASSSKTGEKLF